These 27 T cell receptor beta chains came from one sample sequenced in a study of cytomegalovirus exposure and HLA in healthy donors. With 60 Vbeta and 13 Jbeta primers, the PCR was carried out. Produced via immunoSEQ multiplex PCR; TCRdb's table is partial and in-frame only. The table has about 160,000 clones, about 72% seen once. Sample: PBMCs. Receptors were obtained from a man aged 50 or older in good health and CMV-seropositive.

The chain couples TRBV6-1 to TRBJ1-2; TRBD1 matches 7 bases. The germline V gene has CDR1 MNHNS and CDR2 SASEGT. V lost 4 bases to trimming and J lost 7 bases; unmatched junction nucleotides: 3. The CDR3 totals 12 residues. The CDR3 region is CASSAGGSGYTF. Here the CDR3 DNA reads TGTGCCAGCAGTGCAGGGGGTAGTGGCTACACCTTC.

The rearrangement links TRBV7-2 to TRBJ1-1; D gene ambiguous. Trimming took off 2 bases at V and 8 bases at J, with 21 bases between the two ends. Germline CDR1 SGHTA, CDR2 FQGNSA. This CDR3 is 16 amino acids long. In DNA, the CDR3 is TGTGCCAGCAGCTTACGGGCAGGAGGTCTTGAACGAGAAGCTTTCTTT. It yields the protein CASSLRAGGLEREAFF.

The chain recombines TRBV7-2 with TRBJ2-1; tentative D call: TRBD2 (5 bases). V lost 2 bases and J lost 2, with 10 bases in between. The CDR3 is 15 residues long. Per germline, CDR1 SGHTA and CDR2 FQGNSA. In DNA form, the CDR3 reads TGTGCCAGCAGCTTAAGCGGACCACCCTACAATGAGCAGTTCTTC. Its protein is CASSLSGPPYNEQFF. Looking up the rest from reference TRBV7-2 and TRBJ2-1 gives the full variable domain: GAGVSQSPSNKVTEKGKDVELRCDPISGHTALYWYRQSLGQGLEFLIYFQGNSAPDKSGLPSDRFSAERTGGSVSTLTIQRTQQEDSAVYLCASSLSGPPYNEQFFGPGTRLTVL.

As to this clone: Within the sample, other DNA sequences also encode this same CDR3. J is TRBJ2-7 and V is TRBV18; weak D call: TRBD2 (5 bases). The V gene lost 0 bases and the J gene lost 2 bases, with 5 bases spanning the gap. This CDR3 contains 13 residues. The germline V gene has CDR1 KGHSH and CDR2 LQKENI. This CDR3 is CASSPPGAYEQYF. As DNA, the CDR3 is TGTGCCAGCTCACCACCGGGAGCCTACGAGCAGTACTTC.

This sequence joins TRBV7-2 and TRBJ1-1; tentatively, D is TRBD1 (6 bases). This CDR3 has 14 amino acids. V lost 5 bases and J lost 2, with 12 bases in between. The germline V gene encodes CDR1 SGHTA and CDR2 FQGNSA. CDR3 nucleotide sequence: TGTGCCAGCAGCCAAACAGGGCTAAACACTGAAGCTTTCTTT. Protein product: CASSQTGLNTEAFF.

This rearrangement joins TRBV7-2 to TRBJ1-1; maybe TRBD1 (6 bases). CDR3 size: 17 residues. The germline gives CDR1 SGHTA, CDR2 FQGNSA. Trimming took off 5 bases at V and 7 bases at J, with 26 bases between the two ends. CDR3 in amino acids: CASSPFILGPRGGEAFF. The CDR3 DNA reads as TGTGCCAGCAGCCCGTTCATATTGGGACCGAGAGGGGGTGAAGCTTTCTTT.

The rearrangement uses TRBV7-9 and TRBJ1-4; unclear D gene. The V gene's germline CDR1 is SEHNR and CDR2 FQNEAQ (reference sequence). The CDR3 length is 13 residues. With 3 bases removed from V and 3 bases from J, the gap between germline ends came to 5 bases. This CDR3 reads CASSLRSNEKLFF. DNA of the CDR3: TGTGCCAGCAGCTTGAGGTCTAATGAAAAACTGTTTTTT.

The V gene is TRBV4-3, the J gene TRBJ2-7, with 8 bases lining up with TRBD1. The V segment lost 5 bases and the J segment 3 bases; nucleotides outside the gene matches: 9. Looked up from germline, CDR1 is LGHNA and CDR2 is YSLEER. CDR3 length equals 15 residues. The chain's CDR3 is CASSLGQGRVYEQYF. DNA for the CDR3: TGCGCCAGCAGCTTAGGACAGGGACGAGTCTACGAGCAGTACTTC.

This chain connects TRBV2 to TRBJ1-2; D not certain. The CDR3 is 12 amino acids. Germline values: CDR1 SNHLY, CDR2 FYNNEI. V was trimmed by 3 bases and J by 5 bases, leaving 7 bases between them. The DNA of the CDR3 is TGTGCCAGCAGTGAGTCCTCTTATGGCTACACCTTC. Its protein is CASSESSYGYTF.

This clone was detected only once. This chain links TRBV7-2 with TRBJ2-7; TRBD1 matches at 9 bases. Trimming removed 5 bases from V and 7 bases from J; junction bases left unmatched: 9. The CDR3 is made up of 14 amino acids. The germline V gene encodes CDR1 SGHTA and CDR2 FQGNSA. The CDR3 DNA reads TGTGCCAGCAGCGGGGGGAACAGGGGGCTTGAGCAGTACTTC. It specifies CASSGGNRGLEQYF.

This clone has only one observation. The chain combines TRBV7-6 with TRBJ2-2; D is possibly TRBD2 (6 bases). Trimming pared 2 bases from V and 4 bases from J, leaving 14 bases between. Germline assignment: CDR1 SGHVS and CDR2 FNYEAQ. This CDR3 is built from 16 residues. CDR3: CASSLNSRGLTGELFF. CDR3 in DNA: TGTGCCAGCAGCTTAAATTCCCGGGGACTCACCGGGGAGCTGTTTTTT.

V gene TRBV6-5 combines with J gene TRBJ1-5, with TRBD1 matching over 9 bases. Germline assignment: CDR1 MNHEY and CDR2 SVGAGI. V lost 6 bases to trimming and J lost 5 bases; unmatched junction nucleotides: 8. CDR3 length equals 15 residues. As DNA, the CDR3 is TGTGCCAGCAGCAGAGTGGGACAGGGCCATCAGCCCCAGCATTTT. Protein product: CASSRVGQGHQPQHF.

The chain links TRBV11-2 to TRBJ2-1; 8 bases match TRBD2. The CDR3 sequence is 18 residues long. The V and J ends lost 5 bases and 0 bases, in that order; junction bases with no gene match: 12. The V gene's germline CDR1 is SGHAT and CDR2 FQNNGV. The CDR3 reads CASSPPAGGEISYNEQFF. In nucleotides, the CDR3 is TGTGCCAGCAGCCCCCCGGCCGGGGGGGAGATCTCCTACAATGAGCAGTTCTTC.

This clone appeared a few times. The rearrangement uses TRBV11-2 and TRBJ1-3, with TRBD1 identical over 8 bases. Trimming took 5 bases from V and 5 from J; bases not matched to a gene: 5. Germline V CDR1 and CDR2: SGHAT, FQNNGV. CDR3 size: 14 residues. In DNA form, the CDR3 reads TGTGCCAGCAGCGCGCAGGGGGCCAGAAACACCATATATTTT. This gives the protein CASSAQGARNTIYF.

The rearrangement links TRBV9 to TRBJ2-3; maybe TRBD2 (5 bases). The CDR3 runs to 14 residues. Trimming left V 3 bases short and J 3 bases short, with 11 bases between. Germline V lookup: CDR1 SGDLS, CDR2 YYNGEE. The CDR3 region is CASSAYGETDTQYF. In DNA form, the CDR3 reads TGTGCCAGCAGCGCTTACGGGGAAACAGATACGCAGTATTTT.

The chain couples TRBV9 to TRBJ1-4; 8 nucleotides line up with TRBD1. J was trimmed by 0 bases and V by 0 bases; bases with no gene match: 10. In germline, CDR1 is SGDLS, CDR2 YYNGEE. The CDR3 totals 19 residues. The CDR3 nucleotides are TGTGCCAGCAGCGTAGAGACAGGGGAGGGGTGGACAACTAATGAAAAACTGTTTTTT. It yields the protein CASSVETGEGWTTNEKLFF.

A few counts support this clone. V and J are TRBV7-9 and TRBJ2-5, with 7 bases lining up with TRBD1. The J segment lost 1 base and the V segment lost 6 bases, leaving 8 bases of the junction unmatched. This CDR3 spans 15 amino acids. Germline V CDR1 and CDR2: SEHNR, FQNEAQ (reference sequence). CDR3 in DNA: TGTGCCAGCAGTAGATTAAGGGACAGCCAAGAGACCCAGTACTTC. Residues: CASSRLRDSQETQYF.

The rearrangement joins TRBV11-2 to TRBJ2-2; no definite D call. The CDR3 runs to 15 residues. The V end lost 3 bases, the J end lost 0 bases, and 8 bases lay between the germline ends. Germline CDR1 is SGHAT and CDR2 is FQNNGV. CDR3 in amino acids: CASSFRQTNTGELFF. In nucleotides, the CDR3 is TGTGCCAGCAGCTTTAGACAAACGAACACCGGGGAGCTGTTTTTT. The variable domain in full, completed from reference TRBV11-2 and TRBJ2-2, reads EAGVAQSPRYKIIEKRQSVAFWCNPISGHATLYWYQQILGQGPKLLIQFQNNGVVDDSQLPKDRFSAERLKGVDSTLKIQPAKLEDSAVYLCASSFRQTNTGELFFGEGSRLTVL.

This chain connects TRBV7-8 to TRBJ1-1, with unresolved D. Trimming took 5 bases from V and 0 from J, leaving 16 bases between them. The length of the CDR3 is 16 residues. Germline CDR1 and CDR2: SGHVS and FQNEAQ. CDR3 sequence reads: CASSPAVGGVNTEAFF. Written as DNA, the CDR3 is TGTGCCAGCAGCCCCGCCGTCGGTGGTGTGAACACTGAAGCTTTCTTT.

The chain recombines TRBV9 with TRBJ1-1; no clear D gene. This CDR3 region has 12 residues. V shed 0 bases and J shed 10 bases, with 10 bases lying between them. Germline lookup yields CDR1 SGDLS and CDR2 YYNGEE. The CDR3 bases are TGTGCCAGCAGCGTAGAGGGAGGGCGAGCTTTCTTT. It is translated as CASSVEGGRAFF.

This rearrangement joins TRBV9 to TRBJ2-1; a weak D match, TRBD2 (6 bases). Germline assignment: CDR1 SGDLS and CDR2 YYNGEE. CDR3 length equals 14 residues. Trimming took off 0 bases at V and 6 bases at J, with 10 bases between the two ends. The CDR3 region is CASSVEGLLNEQFF. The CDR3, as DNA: TGTGCCAGCAGCGTAGAAGGACTACTCAATGAGCAGTTCTTC.

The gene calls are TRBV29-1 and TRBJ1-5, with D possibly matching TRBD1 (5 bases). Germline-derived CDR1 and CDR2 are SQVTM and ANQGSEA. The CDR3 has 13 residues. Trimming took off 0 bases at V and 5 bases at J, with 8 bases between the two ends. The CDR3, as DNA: TGCAGCGTTGAAGAGGGGGGGGATCAGCCCCAGCATTTT. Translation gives CSVEEGGDQPQHF.

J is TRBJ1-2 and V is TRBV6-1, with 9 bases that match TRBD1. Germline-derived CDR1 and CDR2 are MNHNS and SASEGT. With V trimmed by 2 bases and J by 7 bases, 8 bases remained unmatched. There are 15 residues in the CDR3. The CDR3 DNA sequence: TGTGCCAGCAGTGAACCGAACAGGGGGCTTGGTGGCTACACCTTC. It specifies CASSEPNRGLGGYTF.

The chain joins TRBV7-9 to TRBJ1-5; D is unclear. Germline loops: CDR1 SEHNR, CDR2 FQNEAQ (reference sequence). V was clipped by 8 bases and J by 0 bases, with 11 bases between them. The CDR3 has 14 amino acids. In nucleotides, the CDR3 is TGTGCCAGCTCGGAGCCTTATAGCAATCAGCCCCAGCATTTT. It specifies CASSEPYSNQPQHF.

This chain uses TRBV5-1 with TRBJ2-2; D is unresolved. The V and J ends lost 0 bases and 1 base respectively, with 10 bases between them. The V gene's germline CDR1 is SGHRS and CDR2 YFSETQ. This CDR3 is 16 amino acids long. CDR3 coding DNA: TGCGCCAGCAGCTTGGCACGGTCGGGGAACACCGGGGAGCTGTTTTTT. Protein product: CASSLARSGNTGELFF.

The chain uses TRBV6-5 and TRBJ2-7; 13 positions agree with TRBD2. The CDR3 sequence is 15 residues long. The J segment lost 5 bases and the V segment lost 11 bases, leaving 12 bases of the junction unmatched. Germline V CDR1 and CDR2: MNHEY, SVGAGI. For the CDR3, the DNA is TGTGCCCGGGGGACTAGCGGGATTCTTCCTGACGAGCAGTACTTC. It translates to CARGTSGILPDEQYF.

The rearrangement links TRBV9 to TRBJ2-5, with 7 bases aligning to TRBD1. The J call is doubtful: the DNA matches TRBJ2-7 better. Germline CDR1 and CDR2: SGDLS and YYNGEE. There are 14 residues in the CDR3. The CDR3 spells CASSVPGQYYEQYF. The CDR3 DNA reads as TGTGCCAGCAGCGTCCCGGGACAGTACTACGAGCAGTACTTC.